The 25 T cell receptor beta chains reported below all come from one sample, sequenced in a study of T cells after yellow fever vaccination. Via MiXCR, TCRdb re-called the 5' RACE reads, giving one row per CDR3 protein. The sample contains about 53,000 distinct CDR3 sequences, roughly 6.9% of which appear only once. The source material was CD8+ T cells sorted from PBMCs, sampled on the day of the first yellow fever vaccination. The receptors shown here come from a young man who received the YFV17D yellow fever vaccine.

This clonotype was seen more than once but under ten times. The genes are TRBV12-3 or TRBV12-4 and TRBJ2-1; TRBD2 aligns across 13 bases. The V gene end was trimmed by 5 bases and the J gene end by 2 bases; junction bases not matched to a gene: 9. This CDR3 spans 18 amino acids. As DNA, the CDR3 is TGTGCCAGCAGTCCAGGACTAGCGGGGGACACACCCTACAATGAGCAGTTCTTC. Translation: CASSPGLAGDTPYNEQFF.

This clonotype was counted ten times or more. The chain recombines TRBV5-1 with TRBJ2-1; a possible D gene is TRBD1 (6 bases). V was cut by 1 base and J by 4 bases, with 9 bases left in between. Per the germline V gene, CDR1 is SGHRS and CDR2 is YFSETQ. CDR3 size: 14 residues. For the CDR3, the DNA is TGCGCCAGCAGCTTGCTCGGACAGTACAATGAGCAGTTCTTC. Translated: CASSLLGQYNEQFF.

This clonotype was observed at least ten times. The V call is TRBV6-5, the J call TRBJ1-1; the D is unclear. Trimming shortened V by 0 bases and J by 1 base, and 6 bases separated the two germline ends. The CDR3 is 14 residues long. From germline, CDR1 is MNHEY and CDR2 SVGAGI. CDR3 bases: TGTGCCAGCAGTTACTCGATCTCGAACACTGAAGCTTTCTTT. Translated: CASSYSISNTEAFF.

This clonotype was counted between two and nine times. The V and J genes are TRBV4-1 and TRBJ2-1; the match to TRBD1 covers 10 bases. Losses at the gene ends were 4 bases for V and 5 bases for J; bases not matched to a gene: 20. The length of the CDR3 is 20 residues. Germline V lookup: CDR1 MGHRA, CDR2 YSYEKL. The CDR3 here is CASSPAGTGVLGFLNNEQFF. CDR3 DNA: TGCGCCAGCAGCCCTGCCGGGACAGGGGTATTGGGATTCCTAAACAATGAGCAGTTCTTC.

This clonotype has at least ten counts. The chain has TRBV6-2 or TRBV6-3 and TRBJ2-7; the D gene is possibly TRBD1 (6 bases). The CDR3 totals 12 residues. Germline CDR1 reads MNHEY; CDR2 reads SVGEGT. V was shortened by 5 bases and J by 2 bases, with 7 bases between the two germline ends. This chain's CDR3 is CASSPGAYEQYV. In DNA form, the CDR3 reads TGTGCCAGCAGTCCAGGGGCCTACGAGCAGTACGTC.

This sequence joins TRBV27 and TRBJ2-4; D perhaps matches TRBD2 (5 bases). Germline V lookup: CDR1 MNHEY, CDR2 SMNVEV (reference sequence). Trimming pared 4 bases from V and 0 bases from J, leaving 7 bases between. This CDR3 has 14 amino acids. Here the CDR3 DNA reads TGTGCCAGCAGTTCTAGCCTAGCCAAAAACATTCAGTACTTC. Protein product: CASSSSLAKNIQYF.

This clonotype was seen only a few times. This chain connects TRBV6-5 to TRBJ2-1; D may be TRBD2 (6 bases). From germline, CDR1 is MNHEY and CDR2 SVGAGI. The CDR3 consists of 14 residues. V was cut by 0 bases and J by 12 bases, with 15 bases left in between. The DNA of the CDR3 is TGTGCCAGCAGTTACTCGTACACCAACGGGGGGCAGTTCTTC. The encoded protein is CASSYSYTNGGQFF.

There are many counts of this clonotype. The CDR3 here is CATSAGTIRTDTQYF. CDR3 DNA: TGTGCCACCAGTGCCGGGACCATCAGGACAGATACGCAGTATTTT. The genes are TRBV24-1 and TRBJ2-3; the D call may be TRBD1 or TRBD2 (5 bases each). The length of the CDR3 is 15 residues. Germline CDR1 KGHDR, CDR2 SFDVKD. Trimming took 5 bases from V and 3 from J, leaving 14 bases between them.

About this clonotype itself: A read error may produce the germline difference seen at one junction end. The chain couples TRBV5-1 to TRBJ2-1; 8 nucleotides line up with TRBD2. Germline V CDR1 and CDR2: SGHRS, YFSETQ. CDR3 length: 16 residues. CDR3 amino acids: CASSLVRASGPNQQFF. The CDR3 nucleotides are TGCGCCAGCAGCTTGGTCCGGGCTAGCGGGCCCAATCAGCAGTTCTTC.

The chain carries TRBV30 and TRBJ2-1; 10 nucleotides agree with TRBD1. J gave up 7 bases and V 8 bases, and 2 bases lay outside the gene matches. The CDR3 runs 11 residues. CDR1 and CDR2 from the germline V gene are GTSNPN and SVGIG (reference sequence). The CDR3: CARTGGNEQFF. CDR3 DNA: TGTGCCCGGACAGGGGGGAATGAGCAGTTCTTC.

This clonotype was seen at least ten times. The chain uses TRBV7-8 and TRBJ1-1, with 7 bases fitting TRBD1. Germline loops: CDR1 SGHVS, CDR2 FQNEAQ. The trim removed 5 bases at V and 5 bases at J, leaving 14 bases unmatched. The CDR3 has 16 residues. CDR3 region: CASSRGAGGGGTEAFF. The CDR3 region has the DNA TGTGCCAGCAGCCGTGGTGCAGGGGGGGGCGGTACTGAAGCTTTCTTT. The full variable domain, rest sourced from reference TRBV7-8 and TRBJ1-1, is GAGVSQSPRYKVAKRGQDVALRCDPISGHVSLFWYQQALGQGPEFLTYFQNEAQLDKSGLPSDRFFAERPEGSVSTLKIQRTQQEDSAVYLCASSRGAGGGGTEAFFGQGTRLTVV.

This clonotype showed up just a few times. The V and J genes are TRBV4-2 and TRBJ1-4; tentative D call: TRBD1 (6 bases). Trimming stripped 0 bases from V and 7 bases from J, with 15 bases between. Germline CDR1 is LGHNA and CDR2 is YNFKEQ. The CDR3 loop spans 16 amino acids. The DNA of the CDR3 is TGTGCCAGCAGCCAAGAGGAACAGGGTCGGGCTGAAAAACTGTTTTTT. This codes for CASSQEEQGRAEKLFF.

This clonotype has more than one count but fewer than ten. J is TRBJ2-6 and V is TRBV3-1, with D perhaps matching TRBD1 (5 bases). CDR1 is LGHDT, CDR2 YNNKEL, per germline (reference sequence). V was pared by 11 bases and J by 0 bases, with 26 bases between. The CDR3 totals 19 residues. In DNA, the CDR3 is TGTGCCTCCAGCCAAGGGGAAGGCGGAATTATCTCTGGGGCCAACGTCCTGACTTTC. Translating it yields CASSQGEGGIISGANVLTF.

For the CDR3, the DNA is TGTGCCAGCGGCGGACAGGACTCAGATACGCAGTATTTT. Amino acids: CASGGQDSDTQYF. The V call is TRBV7-6, the J call TRBJ2-3; 7 bases fit TRBD1. The trim removed 8 bases at V and 4 bases at J, leaving 6 bases unmatched. The CDR3 runs to 13 residues. Germline assignment: CDR1 SGHVS and CDR2 FNYEAQ.

Details on this clonotype: This may be a read error, as it is one base from a much larger clone. The V gene is TRBV7-8, the J gene TRBJ2-3; TRBD1 might be the D (6 bases). From germline, CDR1 is SGHVS and CDR2 FQNEAQ. The V end lost 5 bases, the J end lost 5 bases, and 20 bases lay between the germline ends. The CDR3 is 16 amino acids. In DNA form, the CDR3 reads TGTGCCAGCAGCCCTCGCGCAGGGGCAAATAAAGATACGCAGTATTTT. Residues: CASSPRAGANKDTQYF.

This clonotype has more than one count but fewer than ten. The rearrangement links TRBV11-2 to TRBJ2-7; the match to TRBD2 covers 7 bases. V was clipped by 0 bases and J by 0 bases; unmatched bases: 2. Germline V gene lookup returns CDR1 SGHAT and CDR2 FQNNGV. CDR3 length equals 15 residues. This chain's CDR3 is CASSLEASGSYEQYF. In nucleotides, the CDR3 is TGTGCCAGCAGCTTAGAGGCTAGCGGCTCCTACGAGCAGTACTTC.

This clonotype was picked up a small number of times. This rearrangement joins TRBV4-3 to TRBJ2-7; D unclear. CDR1 is LGHNA and CDR2 is YSLEER in the germline V gene. The CDR3 extends over 17 amino acids. Trimming shortened V by 0 bases and J by 5 bases, and 20 bases separated the two germline ends. CDR3 loop: CASSQDLTAALVNEQYF. DNA of the CDR3: TGCGCCAGCAGCCAAGATCTCACGGCCGCCTTAGTCAACGAGCAGTACTTC.

The table lists this clonotype with a few counts. The CDR3 DNA sequence: TGTGCCATCACCAAGGGGGGGTCGAACACTGAAGCTTTCTTT. Translating it yields CAITKGGSNTEAFF. The chain joins TRBV6-2 or TRBV6-3 to TRBJ1-1; perhaps TRBD1 as D (6 bases). Trimming removed 10 bases from V and 1 base from J, with 16 bases in between. CDR1 and CDR2 (germline): MNHEY, SVGEGT. The CDR3 length is 14 residues.

This clonotype has at least ten counts. The chain links TRBV7-2 to TRBJ2-3; 12 positions agree with TRBD2. Unmatched junction bases numbered 3, after V lost 7 bases and J lost 1 base. The CDR3 has 15 amino acids. Germline V gene data show CDR1 as SGHTA and CDR2 as FQGNSA. CDR3 loop: CASKRTSGGTDTQYF. The CDR3, as DNA: TGTGCCAGCAAAAGGACTAGCGGGGGCACAGATACGCAGTATTTT.

This clonotype came up a few times. The V and J genes are TRBV5-4 and TRBJ2-1; weak D call: TRBD2 (6 bases). CDR1 is SGHNT, CDR2 YYREEE, per germline (reference sequence). The CDR3 spans 14 residues. V was trimmed by 2 bases and J by 7 bases, leaving 13 bases between them. The CDR3 nucleotides read TGTGCCAGCAGCTTCGGCGGGGCCGAGAATGAGCAGTTCTTC. It encodes CASSFGGAENEQFF.

V and J are TRBV7-6 and TRBJ2-1; D tentatively fits TRBD1 or TRBD2 (5 bases each). The CDR3 loop spans 14 amino acids. The germline V gene has CDR1 SGHVS and CDR2 FNYEAQ. V was pared by 2 bases and J by 7 bases, with 12 bases between. CDR3 DNA: TGTGCCAGCAGCTTACCCGGGACCCCAAATGAGCAGTTCTTC. Translated: CASSLPGTPNEQFF.

This clonotype has a count of ten or more. V is TRBV12-3 or TRBV12-4 and J is TRBJ2-7; TRBD2 matches 9 bases. V lost 4 bases, J lost 1 base, and 2 bases stayed unmatched. The CDR3 extends over 14 amino acids. DNA for the CDR3: TGTGCCAGCAGTTGGACTAGCGCGTCCTACGAGCAGTACTTC. Its translation is CASSWTSASYEQYF.

This clonotype came up many times. V is TRBV4-3 and J is TRBJ1-6; D remains ambiguous. V lost 2 bases and J lost 0, with 8 bases in between. Germline V gene lookup returns CDR1 LGHNA and CDR2 YSLEER. This CDR3 is 16 amino acids long. The CDR3 DNA sequence: TGCGCCAGCAGCCAAAGGGATAGCTCCTATAATTCACCCCTCCACTTT. Residues: CASSQRDSSYNSPLHF.

This clonotype appeared a few times. The chain has TRBV28 and TRBJ2-7, with D maybe TRBD1 (5 bases). The CDR3 sequence is 14 residues long. The V and J ends lost 5 bases and 3 bases respectively, with 14 bases between them. Germline CDR1 MDHEN, CDR2 SYDVKM. The CDR3 DNA is TGTGCCAGCAGTCCCGCGGTTAGGGGCTACGAGCAGTACGTC. It yields the protein CASSPAVRGYEQYV.

This clonotype was detected a few times. V is TRBV5-4 and J is TRBJ2-7, with a tentative D call TRBD1 (5 bases). The V end was cut by 2 bases, the J end by 7 bases, with 19 bases between. Germline values: CDR1 SGHNT, CDR2 YYREEE (reference sequence). CDR3 length equals 15 residues. The CDR3 DNA reads TGTGCCAGCAGCTTCACAGGTACCGCCTACTTGGAGCAGTACTTC. This encodes CASSFTGTAYLEQYF.